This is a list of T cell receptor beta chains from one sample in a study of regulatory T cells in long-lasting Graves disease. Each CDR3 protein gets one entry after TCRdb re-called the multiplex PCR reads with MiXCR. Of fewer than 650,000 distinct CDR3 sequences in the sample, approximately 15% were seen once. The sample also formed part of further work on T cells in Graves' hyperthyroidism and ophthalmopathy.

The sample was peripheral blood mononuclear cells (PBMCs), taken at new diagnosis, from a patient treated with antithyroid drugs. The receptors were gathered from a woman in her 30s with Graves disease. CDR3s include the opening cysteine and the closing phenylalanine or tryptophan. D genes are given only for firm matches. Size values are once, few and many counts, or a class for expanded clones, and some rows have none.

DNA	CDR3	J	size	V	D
TGTGCCAGCAGCCTAGGACTCAATCAGCCCCAGCATTTT	CASSLGLNQPQHF	TRBJ1-5	many	TRBV7-8	NA
TGTGCCTGGAGTGCCAGGCAGGGCCTTTACGAGCAGTACTTC	CAWSARQGLYEQYF	TRBJ2-7	NA	TRBV30	NA
TGTGCCAGCAGCTTATCCCGAAGACAGACGACCGGGGAGCTGTTTTTT	CASSLSRRQTTGELFF	TRBJ2-2	NA	TRBV7-9	NA
TGTGCCAGCAGCGCAGGGACAGGGATCTATGGCTACACCTTC	CASSAGTGIYGYTF	TRBJ1-2	many	TRBV7-2	TRBD1
TGTGCCAGCAGTGAAATTGGTGTACCCTACAATGAGCAGTTCTTC	CASSEIGVPYNEQFF	TRBJ2-1	many	TRBV6-1	NA
TGTGCCAGCAGCCAAGGGGTCAGGGGCGCGGGTTTAGGATCACCCCTCCACTTT	CASSQGVRGAGLGSPLHF	TRBJ1-6	many	TRBV12-3/TRBV12-4	NA
TGCGCCAGCAGCCAAGCCCCATCTGGGGCCAACGTCCTGACTTTC	CASSQAPSGANVLTF	TRBJ2-6	few	TRBV5-1	NA
TGCAGTGCTCCCACAATGGCTGTCTATGGCTACACCTTC	CSAPTMAVYGYTF	TRBJ1-2	NA	TRBV20-1	NA
TGTGCCAGCAACCTCGCAGGGCTAGCGGGAAACAATGAGCAGTTCTTC	CASNLAGLAGNNEQFF	TRBJ2-1	many	TRBV28	TRBD2
TGTGCCAGCAGCCAAGAGACAGGGATGATACGCGGGGACACCATATATTTT	CASSQETGMIRGDTIYF	TRBJ1-3	few	TRBV3-1	TRBD1
TGTGCCAGCAGTTCTGCCGCTTTCTATGGCTACACCTTC	CASSSAAFYGYTF	TRBJ1-2	many	TRBV28	NA
TGTGCCAGCAGACTAGCGGGGAACAATGAGCAGTTCTTC	CASRLAGNNEQFF	TRBJ2-1	many	TRBV7-2	TRBD2
TGTGCCAGCAGCAACGACCCTAGACTAGCGGGGTCCGAGCAGTACTTC	CASSNDPRLAGSEQYF	TRBJ2-7	NA	TRBV11-2	TRBD2
TGTGCCTGGAGTGTAACTAGCGGGAGCAGGGGCACCGGGGAGCTGTTTTTT	CAWSVTSGSRGTGELFF	TRBJ2-2	NA	TRBV30	TRBD2
TGCAGTGCTAGGATAAAAGGGACAAAGAGAGTCTACTATGGCTACACCTTC	CSARIKGTKRVYYGYTF	TRBJ1-2	NA	TRBV20-1	NA
TGTGCCAGCAGCCTGGGACTAGCGAGGAACACAGATACGCAGTATTTT	CASSLGLARNTDTQYF	TRBJ2-3	NA	TRBV12-3/TRBV12-4	TRBD2
TGTGCCGGCAGCCAAGTACCAGGTGGGGAGCAGTACTTC	CAGSQVPGGEQYF	TRBJ2-7	NA	TRBV3-1	NA
TGTGCCAGCAGTGTCGGAAGGGGCCAGGGGACAAATCAGCCCCAGCATTTT	CASSVGRGQGTNQPQHF	TRBJ1-5	many	TRBV6-1	NA
TGTGCCAGCAGTTCAGGGGGCGACCAGCAGTACTTC	CASSSGGDQQYF	TRBJ2-7	many	TRBV28	TRBD1
TGTGCCAGCACCACAAGGGGGGGGGAAAAACTGTTTTTT	CASTTRGGEKLFF	TRBJ1-4	many	TRBV28	NA
TGTGCCAGCAGCTTCTATGGAGAGAGCTACACCTTC	CASSFYGESYTF	TRBJ1-2	NA	TRBV2	NA
TGCGCCAGCAGAATGACAGGGTCTTATGGCTACACCTTC	CASRMTGSYGYTF	TRBJ1-2	NA	TRBV5-1	TRBD1
TGTGCCAGCTACGGACCCGGGACAGGGGACTACGAGCAGTACTTC	CASYGPGTGDYEQYF	TRBJ2-7	many	TRBV28	TRBD1
TGTGCCAGCAGTACCTACTGGGACAGATCCTCTGGGGCCAACGTCCTGACTTTC	CASSTYWDRSSGANVLTF	TRBJ2-6	NA	TRBV28	TRBD1
TGTGCCAGCAGCTCCCCCTGCCACTCTGGGGCCAACGTCCTGACTTTC	CASSSPCHSGANVLTF	TRBJ2-6	many	TRBV11-2	NA
TGTGCCAGCAGCTTAATAGGGTTATTGGGTGCTGGAAACACCATATATTTT	CASSLIGLLGAGNTIYF	TRBJ1-3	few	TRBV7-8	NA
TGTGCCAGCAGCCAACAGGGTTTGGGTTCACCCCTCCACTTT	CASSQQGLGSPLHF	TRBJ1-6	few	TRBV3-1	NA
TGTGCCTGGAGTGTGGGGACCCCTCATCCCACCTTC	CAWSVGTPHPTF	TRBJ1-2	many	TRBV30	NA
TGCAGTGCCGCTAGCGGGTGGGGCACAGATACGCAGTATTTT	CSAASGWGTDTQYF	TRBJ2-3	few	TRBV20-1	TRBD2
TGCAGTGCTCCGGATGGCGGGATTCTTACCGGGGAGCTGTTTTTT	CSAPDGGILTGELFF	TRBJ2-2	few	TRBV20-1	NA
TGTGCCAGTAGTCTCACCGGGACGGCTAACTATGGCTACACCTTC	CASSLTGTANYGYTF	TRBJ1-2	few	TRBV19	NA
TGTGCCAGCAGCTTAGGGGTATTCCAAGAGACCCAGTACTTC	CASSLGVFQETQYF	TRBJ2-5	few	TRBV11-2	NA
TGTGCCAGCAGACAAACCCGGACAGGGGGGGAGACCCAGTACTTC	CASRQTRTGGETQYF	TRBJ2-5	NA	TRBV6-2/TRBV6-3	TRBD1
TGCAGCGTTGAGTCCTCTCAAGGGCAGTTCTTC	CSVESSQGQFF	TRBJ2-1	few	TRBV29-1	NA
TGTGCCAGCAGTGGGACAGGGCTACGGGGCTACACCTTC	CASSGTGLRGYTF	TRBJ1-2	many	TRBV28	TRBD1
TGTGCCAGCAGATCCCAGGGGGCGGAGACCCAGTACTTC	CASRSQGAETQYF	TRBJ2-5	many	TRBV28	TRBD1